The 8 T cell receptor beta chains below come from one sample, sequenced in a study of early T cells in non-severe SARS-CoV-2 infection. TCRdb processed the 5' RACE reads anew with MiXCR; each CDR3 protein has one entry. The sample yields around 80,000 distinct CDR3 sequences, roughly 13% seen once. The specimen sequenced was whole blood. All receptors come from an adult who was a healthcare worker with PCR-confirmed SARS-CoV-2 infection or an uninfected control (not recorded which).

This clonotype was observed a handful of times. V usage is TRBV6-5 and J usage is TRBJ1-1; D is ambiguous. The CDR3 loop spans 15 amino acids. Germline V CDR1 and CDR2: MNHEY, SVGAGI. V lost 6 bases and J lost 3, with 17 bases in between. Here the CDR3 reads CASRVQGNGYTEAFF. For the CDR3, the DNA is TGTGCCAGCAGGGTACAAGGGAATGGCTACACTGAAGCTTTCTTT.

This clonotype was observed many times. The rearrangement joins TRBV29-1 to TRBJ2-7, with 7 bases aligning to TRBD1. The CDR3 is 12 residues long. CDR1 SQVTM and CDR2 ANQGSEA come from the germline V gene. V shed 6 bases, J shed 0 bases, and the junction held 2 bases outside the gene matches. The CDR3 reads CSVQGISYEQYF. CDR3 nucleotides: TGCAGCGTACAGGGGATCTCCTACGAGCAGTACTTC.

The V and J genes are TRBV7-9 and TRBJ2-3; D is uncertain. Germline V gene data show CDR1 as SEHNR and CDR2 as FQNEAQ (reference sequence). V was clipped by 5 bases and J by 6 bases, with 9 bases between them. The CDR3 loop spans 12 amino acids. CDR3 sequence reads: CASSPAQDTQYF. The CDR3 DNA reads as TGTGCCAGCAGCCCGGCCCAGGATACGCAGTATTTT.

In regard to this clonotype: A much larger clonotype is one base distant, so this may be a read error. In this CDR3 the conserved last residue, phenylalanine or tryptophan, is missing, so a read error is likely. The genes are TRBV7-9 and TRBJ1-1; possibly TRBD1 for D (5 bases). Deletions cut 8 bases from V and 1 base from J, with 11 bases between. Germline assignment: CDR1 SEHNR and CDR2 FQNEAQ (reference sequence). The CDR3 is 13 amino acids. This chain's CDR3 is CASSHTGNTEAFS. The CDR3, as DNA: TGTGCCAGCTCTCACACAGGGAACACTGAAGCTTTCTCT.

In its sample, this clonotype was seen many times. The V gene is TRBV4-2, the J gene TRBJ1-1; D is ambiguous. Deletions cut 0 bases from V and 0 bases from J, with 11 bases between. The germline V gene encodes CDR1 LGHNA and CDR2 YNFKEQ. This CDR3 comprises 16 residues. CDR3 sequence (DNA): TGTGCCAGCAGCCAAGATCGGGGAGCCATGAACACTGAAGCTTTCTTT. Translated: CASSQDRGAMNTEAFF.

The sample holds many counts of this clonotype. The CDR3 is CASSLGTGPETQYF. Written as DNA, the CDR3 is TGTGCCAGCAGCTTAGGTACAGGGCCAGAGACCCAGTACTTC. The chain links TRBV7-2 to TRBJ2-5, with D maybe TRBD1 (6 bases). The CDR3 consists of 14 residues. Per the germline V gene, CDR1 is SGHTA and CDR2 is FQGNSA. V was pared by 1 base and J by 4 bases, with 10 bases between. The whole variable domain, remainder taken from reference TRBV7-2 and TRBJ2-5, is GAGVSQSPSNKVTEKGKDVELRCDPISGHTALYWYRQSLGQGLEFLIYFQGNSAPDKSGLPSDRFSAERTGGSVSTLTIQRTQQEDSAVYLCASSLGTGPETQYFGPGTRLLVL.

The rearrangement links TRBV20-1 to TRBJ1-1, with D possibly matching TRBD1 (6 bases). The CDR3 length is 17 residues. Germline values: CDR1 DFQATT, CDR2 SNEGSKA (reference sequence). Trimming cost V 3 bases and J 5 bases, with 25 bases left between them. For the CDR3, the DNA is TGCAGTGCTAGGCCCGGACAGAGGGTCTTCCTAGGGACTGAAGCTTTCTTT. Protein: CSARPGQRVFLGTEAFF.

This clonotype was counted ten times or more. V usage is TRBV7-9 and J usage is TRBJ1-1; D remains unclear. Trimming removed 1 base from V and 0 bases from J, with 9 bases in between. Germline-derived CDR1 and CDR2 are SEHNR and FQNEAQ (reference sequence). The CDR3 contains 15 residues. The CDR3 loop reads CASSLVRQVNTEAFF. CDR3 sequence (DNA): TGTGCCAGCAGCTTAGTTAGGCAGGTGAACACTGAAGCTTTCTTT.